Described below is a single T cell receptor (beta chain) sequence and its context. Each subset's genomic DNA was shared equally among a number of immunoSEQ plates. Data came from immunoSEQ multiplex PCR; TCRdb stores just in-frame clones and leaves some out. The profile covers about 520,000 clones, with approximately 84% appearing a single time and more than 9.5% taken by the ten largest. This specimen belongs to a study of shared clonotypes between healthy human individuals. Whole-study context: Researchers drew samples from two women and a few men aged 18 to 49.

Germline CDR1 SGHRS, CDR2 YFSETQ. The CDR3 is 15 amino acids. V gave up 3 bases and J gave up 2 bases; unmatched junction bases: 7. Sequencing was carried out using PBMCs. The chain is built from TRBV5-1 and TRBJ1-1; 7 bases align to TRBD1. The sequence derives from a woman in her thirties or forties in good health. Some clones in this sample may be carry-over from other donors' samples. CDR3 loop: CASSSTGPRNTEAFF. In DNA, the CDR3 is TGCGCCAGCAGCTCGACAGGGCCTCGAAACACTGAAGCTTTCTTT.